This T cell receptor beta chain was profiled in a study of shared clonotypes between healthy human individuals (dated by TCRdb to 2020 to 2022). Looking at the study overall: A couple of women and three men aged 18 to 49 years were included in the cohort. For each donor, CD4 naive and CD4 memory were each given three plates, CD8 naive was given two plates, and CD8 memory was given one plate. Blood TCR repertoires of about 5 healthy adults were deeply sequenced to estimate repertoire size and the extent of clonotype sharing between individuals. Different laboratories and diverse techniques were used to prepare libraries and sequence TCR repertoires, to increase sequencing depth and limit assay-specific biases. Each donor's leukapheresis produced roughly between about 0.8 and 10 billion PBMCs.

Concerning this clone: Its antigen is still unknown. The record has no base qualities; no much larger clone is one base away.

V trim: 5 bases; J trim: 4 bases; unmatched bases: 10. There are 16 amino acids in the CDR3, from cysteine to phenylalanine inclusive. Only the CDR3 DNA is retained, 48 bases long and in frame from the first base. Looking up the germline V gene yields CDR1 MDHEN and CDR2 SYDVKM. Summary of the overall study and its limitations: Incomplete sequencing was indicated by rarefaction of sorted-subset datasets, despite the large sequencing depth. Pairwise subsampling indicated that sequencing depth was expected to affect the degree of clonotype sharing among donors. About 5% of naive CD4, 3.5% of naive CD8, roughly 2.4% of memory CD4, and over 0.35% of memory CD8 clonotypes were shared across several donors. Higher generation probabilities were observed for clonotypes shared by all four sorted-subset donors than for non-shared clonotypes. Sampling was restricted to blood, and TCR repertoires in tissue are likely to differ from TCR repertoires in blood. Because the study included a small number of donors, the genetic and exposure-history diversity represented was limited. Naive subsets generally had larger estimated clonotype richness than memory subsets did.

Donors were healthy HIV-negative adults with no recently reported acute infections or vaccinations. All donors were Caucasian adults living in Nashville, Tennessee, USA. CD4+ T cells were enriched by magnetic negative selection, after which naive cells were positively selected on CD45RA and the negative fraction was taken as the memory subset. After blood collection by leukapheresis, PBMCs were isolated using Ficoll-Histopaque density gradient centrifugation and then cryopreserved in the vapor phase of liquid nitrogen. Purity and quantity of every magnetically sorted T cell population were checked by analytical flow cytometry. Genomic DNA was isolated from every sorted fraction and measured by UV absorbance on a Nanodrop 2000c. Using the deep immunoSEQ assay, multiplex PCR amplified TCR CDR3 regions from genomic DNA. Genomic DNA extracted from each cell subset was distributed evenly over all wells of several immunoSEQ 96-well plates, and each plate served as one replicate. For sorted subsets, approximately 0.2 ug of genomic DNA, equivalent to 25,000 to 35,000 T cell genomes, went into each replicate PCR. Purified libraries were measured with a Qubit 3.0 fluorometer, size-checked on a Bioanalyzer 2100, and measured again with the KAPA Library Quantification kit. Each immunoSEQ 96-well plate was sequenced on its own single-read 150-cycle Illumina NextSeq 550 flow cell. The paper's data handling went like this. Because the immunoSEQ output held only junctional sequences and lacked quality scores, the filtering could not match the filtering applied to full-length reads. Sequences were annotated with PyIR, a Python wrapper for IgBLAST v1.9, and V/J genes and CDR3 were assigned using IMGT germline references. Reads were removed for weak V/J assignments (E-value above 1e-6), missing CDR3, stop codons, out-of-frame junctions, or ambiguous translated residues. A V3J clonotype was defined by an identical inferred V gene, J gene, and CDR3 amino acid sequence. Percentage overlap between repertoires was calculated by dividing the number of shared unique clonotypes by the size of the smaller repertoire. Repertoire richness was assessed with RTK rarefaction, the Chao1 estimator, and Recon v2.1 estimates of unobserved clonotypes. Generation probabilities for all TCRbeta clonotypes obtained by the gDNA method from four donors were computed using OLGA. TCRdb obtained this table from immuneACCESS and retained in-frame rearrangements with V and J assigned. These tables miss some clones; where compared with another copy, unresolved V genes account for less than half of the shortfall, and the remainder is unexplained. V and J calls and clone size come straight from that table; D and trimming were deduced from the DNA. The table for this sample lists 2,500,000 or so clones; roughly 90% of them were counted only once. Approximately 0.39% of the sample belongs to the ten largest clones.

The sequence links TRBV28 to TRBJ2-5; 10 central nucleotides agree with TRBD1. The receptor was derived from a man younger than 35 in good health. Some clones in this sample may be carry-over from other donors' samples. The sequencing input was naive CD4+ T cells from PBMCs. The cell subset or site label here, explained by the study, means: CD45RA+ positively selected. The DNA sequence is TGTGCCAGCAGTGACTCGGGACAGGGGTGGAGAGAGACCCAGTACTTC. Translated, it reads CASSDSGQGWRETQYF.